The 30 T cell receptor beta chains below were found in one sample sequenced in a study of spatial heterogeneity in lung cancer. Indicated time point: sample taken at primary tumor resection. The authors sequenced whole RNA from tumor, nontumor lung or frozen PBMC without sorting. Each CDR3 protein gets one entry after TCRdb re-called the 5' RACE reads with MiXCR. The repertoire has roughly 25,000 distinct CDR3 sequences, approximately 6.6% of them found once; the top ten carry 13% to 15%. The source material was PBMCs, sampled at surgery. The source is a male donor with early-stage non-small cell lung cancer.

The table lists this clonotype with a few counts. The chain combines TRBV19 with TRBJ2-3; the match to TRBD1 covers 8 bases. Trimming cost V 6 bases and J 6 bases; bases outside gene matches: 2. The CDR3 is 12 residues long. Germline V gene data show CDR1 as LNHDA and CDR2 as SQIVND (reference sequence). The chain's CDR3 is CASSRDRDTQYF. The DNA of the CDR3 is TGTGCCAGTAGCAGGGACAGGGATACGCAGTATTTT.

This clonotype showed up many times. The chain is built from TRBV19 and TRBJ2-3; the match to TRBD1 covers 9 bases. Looked up from germline, CDR1 is LNHDA and CDR2 is SQIVND (reference sequence). Unmatched junction bases numbered 1, after V lost 3 bases and J lost 9 bases. CDR3 length equals 12 residues. The CDR3 region is CASSIGQGTQYF. CDR3 nucleotides: TGTGCCAGTAGTATCGGACAGGGGACGCAGTATTTT.

This chain uses TRBV6-5 with TRBJ2-7, with D possibly TRBD2 on 6 matching bases. The CDR3 spans 15 residues. Trimming removed 2 bases from V and 1 base from J, with 12 bases in between. CDR1 and CDR2 from the germline V gene are MNHEY and SVGAGI. The CDR3 DNA reads as TGTGCCAGCAGTTACCTTTACGGGGGTTCCTACGAGCAGTACTTC. Translated, it gives CASSYLYGGSYEQYF.

This sequence joins TRBV10-1 and TRBJ2-4; perhaps TRBD2 as D (6 bases). V was trimmed by 3 bases and J by 5 bases, leaving 14 bases between them. The germline CDR1 and CDR2 sequences are WNHNN and SYGVQD (reference sequence). The CDR3 length is 15 residues. The CDR3 loop is CASSDGAGPQNIQYF. CDR3 coding DNA: TGCGCCAGCAGTGATGGAGCGGGTCCCCAAAACATTCAGTACTTC.

This clonotype was detected many times. The gene calls are TRBV6-2 or TRBV6-3 and TRBJ2-7; TRBD1 aligns across 7 bases. Germline CDR1 is MNHEY and CDR2 is SVGEGT. The CDR3 contains 13 residues. V lost 5 bases to trimming and J lost 2 bases; unmatched junction nucleotides: 3. This CDR3 is CASSMTGTYEQYV. CDR3 coding DNA: TGTGCCAGCAGTATGACAGGGACCTACGAGCAGTACGTC.

This clonotype came up many times. The rearrangement joins TRBV20-1 to TRBJ2-5, with D possibly being TRBD1 or TRBD2 (6 bases each). Trimming shortened V by 5 bases and J by 5 bases, and 15 bases separated the two germline ends. CDR1 and CDR2 from the germline V gene are DFQATT and SNEGSKA (reference sequence). The CDR3 is made up of 13 amino acids. CDR3 protein: CSAGRGGGETQYF. The CDR3 DNA is TGCAGTGCTGGCAGGGGAGGCGGGGAGACCCAGTACTTC.

At least ten counts were recorded for this clonotype. V is TRBV20-1 and J is TRBJ2-7; TRBD1 matches at 8 bases. V shed 5 bases and J 3 bases; nucleotides not matched to a gene: 12. The CDR3 loop spans 15 amino acids. The germline V gene encodes CDR1 DFQATT and CDR2 SNEGSKA (reference sequence). In DNA form, the CDR3 reads TGCAGTGCTGGACTTCGGGACAGGCTTTTCTACGAGCAGTACTTC. Amino acids: CSAGLRDRLFYEQYF.

This clonotype was counted ten times or more. The J gene is TRBJ1-3, the V gene TRBV6-1, with a weak D call TRBD1 (5 bases). The germline V gene has CDR1 MNHNS and CDR2 SASEGT. There are 15 residues in the CDR3. Trimming shortened V by 6 bases and J by 0 bases, and 12 bases separated the two germline ends. In DNA form, the CDR3 reads TGTGCCAGCAGGGCGACCGGGACCTCTGGAAACACCATATATTTT. Translated, it gives CASRATGTSGNTIYF.

This clonotype is categorized as medium-sized (0.01 to 0.1%). The V gene is TRBV18, the J gene TRBJ2-7; D gene unclear. The ends were cut back, 3 bases at V and 7 bases at J, with 16 bases in the middle. This CDR3 has 14 amino acids. Germline CDR1 is KGHSH and CDR2 is LQKENI. CDR3 amino acids: CASSPQIDNSEQYF. The CDR3 DNA reads TGTGCCAGCTCACCCCAAATTGACAATTCGGAGCAGTACTTC.

The V call is TRBV6-6, the J call TRBJ2-5; a weak D match, TRBD2 (6 bases). CDR3 size: 15 residues. Trimming stripped 6 bases from V and 4 bases from J, with 18 bases between. The germline V gene has CDR1 MNHNY and CDR2 SVGAGI (reference sequence). Here the CDR3 reads CASRLPLAAGETQYF. The CDR3 DNA is TGTGCCAGCAGACTCCCACTAGCTGCGGGAGAGACCCAGTACTTC.

This clonotype has only a few counts. This chain joins TRBV7-3 and TRBJ2-1; D unresolved. The CDR3 has 15 amino acids. The germline gives CDR1 SGHTA, CDR2 FQGTGA. V gave up 2 bases and J gave up 0 bases, with 8 bases separating them. For the CDR3, the DNA is TGTGCCAGCAGCTTAGGAGTGAGCTCCTACAATGAGCAGTTCTTC. Encoded protein: CASSLGVSSYNEQFF.

This clonotype occurred many times. The chain couples TRBV5-1 to TRBJ1-1; 7 bases agree with TRBD1. Per the germline V gene, CDR1 is SGHRS and CDR2 is YFSETQ. The CDR3 is 16 amino acids. Losses at the gene ends were 0 bases for V and 0 bases for J; bases not matched to a gene: 5. The CDR3 spells CASSLEGGRVNTEAFF. The CDR3 DNA reads TGCGCCAGCAGCTTGGAAGGGGGCAGGGTGAACACTGAAGCTTTCTTT. The full variable domain, its missing parts supplied by reference TRBV5-1 and TRBJ1-1, is KAGVTQTPRYLIKTRGQQVTLSCSPISGHRSVSWYQQTPGQGLQFLFEYFSETQRNKGNFPGRFSGRQFSNSRSEMNVSTLELGDSALYLCASSLEGGRVNTEAFFGQGTRLTVV.

This clonotype was observed at least ten times. The rearrangement joins TRBV6-1 to TRBJ1-5, with 10 bases identical to TRBD1. Germline V gene sequence: CDR1 MNHNS, CDR2 SASEGT. The CDR3 runs 14 residues. V lost 7 bases to trimming and J lost 6 bases; unmatched junction nucleotides: 6. Here the CDR3 DNA reads TGTGCCAGCACAGCCGGGACAGGGGTTCAGCCCCAGCATTTT. This encodes CASTAGTGVQPQHF.

This clonotype was recorded many times. The chain couples TRBV10-3 to TRBJ1-2, with 8 bases lining up with TRBD1. CDR3 length equals 12 residues. V was clipped by 10 bases and J by 8 bases; unmatched bases: 9. Germline V CDR1 and CDR2: ENHRY, SYGVKD. The CDR3 here is CASAQGASGYTF. The CDR3 DNA reads as TGTGCCAGCGCTCAGGGGGCTTCCGGCTACACCTTC.

Remarks on this clonotype: Since a much larger clone is just one base distant, this may be a read error. The chain couples TRBV11-2 to TRBJ2-2; no reliable D call. There are 16 residues in the CDR3. Germline V gives CDR1 SGHAT, CDR2 FQNNGV. The CDR3 here is CTSSSESPVLAGELFF. CDR3 in DNA: TGTACCAGCAGCTCCGAATCCCCAGTCCTAGCCGGGGAGCTGTTTTTT.

This clonotype appeared many times. This rearrangement joins TRBV28 to TRBJ1-5; 7 bases agree with TRBD1. Germline CDR1 reads MDHEN; CDR2 reads SYDVKM. The CDR3 has 16 residues. J lost 0 bases, V lost 6 bases, and 8 bases had no gene match. CDR3 residues: CASSLRQGYSNQPQHF. CDR3 in DNA: TGTGCCAGCAGCCTGAGACAGGGCTATAGCAATCAGCCCCAGCATTTT.

The chain recombines TRBV12-3 or TRBV12-4 with TRBJ2-1; no clear D. This CDR3 spans 13 amino acids. V dropped 6 bases and J dropped 2 bases, with 8 bases sitting between them. CDR3 protein: CASSLNPYNEQFF. As DNA, the CDR3 is TGTGCCAGCAGCCTAAACCCCTACAATGAGCAGTTCTTC.

This clonotype was detected only a few times. The CDR3 bases are TGTGCCAGCAGTTTAACATCCCGCGCGGGAAACATTCAGTACTTC. This sequence encodes CASSLTSRAGNIQYF. The V and J genes are TRBV12-3 or TRBV12-4 and TRBJ2-4; D may be TRBD2 (5 bases). The CDR3 spans 15 residues. Trimming took 2 bases from V and 6 from J, leaving 14 bases between them.

This clonotype was seen many times. The J gene is TRBJ2-1, the V gene TRBV12-3 or TRBV12-4; D call uncertain. The CDR3 runs 14 residues. V lost 5 bases, J lost 7 bases, and 15 bases lay in between. The CDR3 nucleotides are TGTGCCAGCAGTAAACCGGCGAGGAAAAATGAGCAGTTCTTC. Translating it yields CASSKPARKNEQFF.

V and J are TRBV11-2 and TRBJ2-7; D not resolved. Germline-derived CDR1 and CDR2 are SGHAT and FQNNGV. The CDR3 runs 13 residues. V dropped 2 bases and J dropped 5 bases, with 10 bases sitting between them. CDR3 in amino acids: CASSLFPSNEQYF. CDR3 nucleotide sequence: TGTGCCAGCAGCTTATTTCCATCCAACGAGCAGTACTTC.

This clonotype is medium-sized (0.01 to 0.1%) by share. This chain links TRBV9 with TRBJ1-1; 10 nucleotides match TRBD1. With 3 bases clipped from V and 0 bases from J, the junction kept 2 bases outside the gene matches. Germline lookup yields CDR1 SGDLS and CDR2 YYNGEE. This CDR3 spans 15 amino acids. In DNA form, the CDR3 reads TGTGCCAGCAGCGCGGGACAGGGGATGAACACTGAAGCTTTCTTT. The encoded protein is CASSAGQGMNTEAFF. The full variable domain, in which reference TRBV9 and TRBJ1-1 provide the parts outside the CDR3, is DSGVTQTPKHLITATGQRVTLRCSPRSGDLSVYWYQQSLDQGLQFLIQYYNGEERAKGNILERFSAQQFPDLHSELNLSSLELGDSALYFCASSAGQGMNTEAFFGQGTRLTVV.

In this sample, this clonotype turned up a few times. The chain uses TRBV19 and TRBJ1-4, with D unresolved. The CDR3 extends over 14 amino acids. V lost 7 bases to trimming and J lost 8 bases, with 17 bases between them. The germline gives CDR1 LNHDA, CDR2 SQIVND (reference sequence). The CDR3 DNA is TGTGCCAGTAACGAGGCGACCCGCTTCGAAAAACTGTTTTTT. As protein: CASNEATRFEKLFF.

This clonotype was found a few times. V usage is TRBV5-1 and J usage is TRBJ1-1, with D perhaps matching TRBD1 (6 bases). Deletions cut 0 bases from V and 4 bases from J, with 10 bases between. Germline V gene sequence: CDR1 SGHRS, CDR2 YFSETQ. The CDR3 has 14 amino acids. In nucleotides, the CDR3 is TGCGCCAGCAGCTTGGAAGCAGGGGTCACTGAAGCTTTCTTT. Its protein product is CASSLEAGVTEAFF.

The table lists this clonotype with many counts. The chain carries TRBV25-1 and TRBJ2-7; maybe TRBD1 (6 bases). This CDR3 has 22 amino acids. Germline lookup yields CDR1 MGHDK and CDR2 SYGVNS. Trimming removed 0 bases from V and 3 bases from J, with 33 bases in between. CDR3 region: CASSEYPKGVLLGAFEDYEQYV. The CDR3 DNA reads TGTGCCAGCAGTGAATATCCCAAAGGGGTGCTTTTGGGGGCGTTCGAGGACTACGAGCAGTACGTC.

This clonotype was seen repeatedly, ten times or more. CDR3 DNA sequence: TGTGCCAGCACACCCCTCCTAGCTGGAAACACCATATATTTT. It translates to CASTPLLAGNTIYF. The chain is built from TRBV7-2 and TRBJ1-3; D not certain. Trimming left V 7 bases short and J 2 bases short, with 12 bases between. Germline V gives CDR1 SGHTA, CDR2 FQGNSA. The CDR3 has 14 residues. Drawing the rest from reference TRBV7-2 and TRBJ1-3, the complete variable domain is GAGVSQSPSNKVTEKGKDVELRCDPISGHTALYWYRQSLGQGLEFLIYFQGNSAPDKSGLPSDRFSAERTGGSVSTLTIQRTQQEDSAVYLCASTPLLAGNTIYFGEGSWLTVV.

This clonotype was recorded at least ten times. V usage is TRBV10-3 and J usage is TRBJ2-3; 15 positions agree with TRBD2. The CDR3 is 15 residues long. The V and J ends lost 9 bases and 9 bases, in that order; junction bases with no gene match: 10. CDR1 ENHRY and CDR2 SYGVKD come from the germline V gene. Here the CDR3 DNA reads TGTGCCATTTACTCGGGACTAGCGGGAGGTGAGACGCAGTATTTT. It is translated as CAIYSGLAGGETQYF.

This clonotype was seen a few times. This rearrangement joins TRBV18 to TRBJ1-5; 8 bases line up with TRBD1. J gave up 6 bases and V 3 bases, and 7 bases lay outside the gene matches. Germline lookup yields CDR1 KGHSH and CDR2 LQKENI. The CDR3 has 15 residues. CDR3 nucleotide sequence: TGTGCCAGCTCACCCGGACAGGGCTCGGGTCAGCCCCAGCATTTT. Amino acid sequence: CASSPGQGSGQPQHF.

This clonotype was found many times. V gene TRBV4-1 combines with J gene TRBJ2-4; possible D gene TRBD2, 6 bases. This CDR3 is 18 amino acids long. The ends were cut back, 0 bases at V and 2 bases at J, with 17 bases in the middle. Germline CDR1 is MGHRA and CDR2 is YSYEKL. The CDR3 DNA reads TGCGCCAGCAGCCAAGAGAGAGCAACCGGGGGACCCAAAAACATTCAGTACTTC. It is translated as CASSQERATGGPKNIQYF.

Ten or more counts support this clonotype. This rearrangement joins TRBV18 to TRBJ2-5, with 9 bases lining up with TRBD1. Germline V gene sequence: CDR1 KGHSH, CDR2 LQKENI. V dropped 3 bases and J dropped 7; count of bases not matched to a gene: 6. The CDR3 contains 14 residues. The CDR3 DNA reads TGTGCCAGCTCACCGGGACAGGGCCCCGGGACCCAGTACTTC. Its protein product is CASSPGQGPGTQYF. The full variable domain, completed using reference TRBV18 and TRBJ2-5, is NAGVMQNPRHLVRRRGQEARLRCSPMKGHSHVYWYRQLPEEGLKFMVYLQKENIIDESGMPKERFSAEFPKEGPSILRIQQVVRGDSAAYFCASSPGQGPGTQYFGPGTRLLVL.

This clonotype was detected only a few times. The chain has TRBV3-1 and TRBJ1-5, with unresolved D. Germline V gene lookup returns CDR1 LGHDT and CDR2 YNNKEL (reference sequence). The V and J ends lost 1 base and 3 bases respectively, with 4 bases between them. CDR3 length equals 13 residues. This CDR3 reads CASSQGANQPQHF. The CDR3 bases are TGTGCCAGCAGCCAAGGCGCCAATCAGCCCCAGCATTTT.